A single T cell receptor beta chain is shown here with its context. Sequencing of TCR beta was performed on blood CD8+ and CD4+ T cells. After extraction with the RNeasy kit, roughly 0.45 to 1 ug of the RNA was reverse transcribed using random hexamers. TCRdb reanalysed the immunoSEQ multiplex PCR reads using MiXCR and keeps one entry per CDR3 protein. Of about 83,000 distinct CDR3 sequences in the sample, roughly 95% were seen once. This sample is drawn from a study of CD8 T cells in Susac syndrome. The CDR3 is made up of 16 amino acids. Looked up from germline, CDR1 is SGHTA and CDR2 is FQGNSA. With 1 base clipped from V and 3 bases from J, the junction kept 8 bases outside the gene matches.

The sample was CD8+ T cells from PBMCs. The V call is TRBV7-2, the J call TRBJ1-2; 7 positions agree with TRBD1. This sequence was found in a human donor with Susac syndrome. For the CDR3, the DNA is TGTGCCAGCAGCTTAGGTCCCTTGACAGGGCACTATGGCTACACCTTC. As protein: CASSLGPLTGHYGYTF.